In this sample, the clone carrying this T cell receptor beta chain turned up once. Its ends do not fully match the called genes, so a read error is possible. The record originates from a study of tumor-infiltrating lymphocytes in primary liver carcinoma. Extraction also yielded germline DNA, while blood RNA was obtained from unsorted whole blood. No treatment had been given to the patients, who were chronically infected with HBV. The CDR3 has 15 residues. Germline V gives CDR1 MGHRA, CDR2 YSYEKL. Starting from approximately 500 ng of total RNA, TCR beta cDNA was produced with a primer in the constant region. Libraries of TCR beta came from three nested multiplex PCR rounds with slightly modified ARM-PCR. TRBV1-TRBV30 forward primers paired with a C-beta reverse primer drove the first two PCR rounds, about 10 cycles each. TCRdb called the multiplex PCR reads again in MiXCR, with one record for every CDR3 protein. The sample holds approximately 210,000 distinct CDR3 sequences, about 61% seen once.

The source of this sequence is a woman aged 60-75 years with primary liver carcinoma and hepatitis B virus infection. V gene TRBV4-1 combines with J gene TRBJ2-7; D is possibly TRBD1 (6 bases). Source material: peripheral blood. The CDR3 protein is CASSPRQDCYYEQYF. CDR3 DNA: TGCGCCAGCAGCCCCCGACAGGACTGCTACTACGAGCAATACTTC.